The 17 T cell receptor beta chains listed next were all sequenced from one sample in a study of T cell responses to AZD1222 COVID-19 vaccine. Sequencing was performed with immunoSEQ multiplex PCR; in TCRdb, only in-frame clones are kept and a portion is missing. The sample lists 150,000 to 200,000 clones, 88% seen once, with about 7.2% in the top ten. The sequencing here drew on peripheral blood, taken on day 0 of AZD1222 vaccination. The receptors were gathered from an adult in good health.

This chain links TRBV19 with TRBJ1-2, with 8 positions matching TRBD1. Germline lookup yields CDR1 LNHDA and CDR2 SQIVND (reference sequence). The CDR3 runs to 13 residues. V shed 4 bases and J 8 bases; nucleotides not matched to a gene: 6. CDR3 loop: CASSTGTGRGYTF. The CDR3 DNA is TGTGCCAGTAGTACGGGGACAGGCCGGGGCTACACCTTC.

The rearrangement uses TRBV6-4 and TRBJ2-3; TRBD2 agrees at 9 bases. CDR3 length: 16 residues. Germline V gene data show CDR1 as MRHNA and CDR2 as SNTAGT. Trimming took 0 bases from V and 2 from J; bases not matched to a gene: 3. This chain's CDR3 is CASSDSSGGHTDTQYF. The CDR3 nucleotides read TGTGCCAGCAGTGACTCCAGCGGGGGGCACACAGATACGCAGTATTTT.

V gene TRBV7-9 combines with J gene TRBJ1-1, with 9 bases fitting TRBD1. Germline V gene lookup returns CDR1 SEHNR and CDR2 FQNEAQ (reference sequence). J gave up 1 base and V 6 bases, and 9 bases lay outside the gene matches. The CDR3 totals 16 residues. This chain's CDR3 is CASSPRTDRGNTEAFF. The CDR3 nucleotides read TGTGCCAGCAGTCCTAGAACGGACAGGGGGAACACTGAAGCTTTCTTT.

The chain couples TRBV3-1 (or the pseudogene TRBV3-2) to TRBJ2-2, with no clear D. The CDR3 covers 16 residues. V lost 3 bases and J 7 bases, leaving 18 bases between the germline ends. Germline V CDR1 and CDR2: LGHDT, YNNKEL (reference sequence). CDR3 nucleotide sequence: TGTGCCAGCAGCCACCACCTGGACCCGAGGATCGGGGAGCTGTTTTTT. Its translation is CASSHHLDPRIGELFF.

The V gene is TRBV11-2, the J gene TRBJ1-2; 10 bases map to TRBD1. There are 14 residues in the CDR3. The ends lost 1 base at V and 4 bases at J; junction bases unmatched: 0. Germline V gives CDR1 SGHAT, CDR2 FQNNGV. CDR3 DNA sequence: TGTGCCAGCAGCTTAGGGACAGGGGGCTATGGCTACACCTTC. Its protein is CASSLGTGGYGYTF.

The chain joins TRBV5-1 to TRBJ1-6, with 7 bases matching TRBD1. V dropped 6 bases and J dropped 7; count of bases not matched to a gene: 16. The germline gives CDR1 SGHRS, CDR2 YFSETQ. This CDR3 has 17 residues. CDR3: CASTSNGPGTANSPLHF. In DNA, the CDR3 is TGCGCCAGCACCTCCAACGGCCCCGGGACAGCAAATTCACCCCTCCACTTT.

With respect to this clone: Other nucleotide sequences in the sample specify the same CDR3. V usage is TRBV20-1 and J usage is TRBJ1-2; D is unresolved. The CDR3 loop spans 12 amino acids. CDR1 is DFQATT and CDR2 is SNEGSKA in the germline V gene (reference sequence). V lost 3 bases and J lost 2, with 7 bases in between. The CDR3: CSASSANYGYTF. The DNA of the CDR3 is TGCAGTGCTAGTTCCGCCAACTATGGCTACACCTTC.

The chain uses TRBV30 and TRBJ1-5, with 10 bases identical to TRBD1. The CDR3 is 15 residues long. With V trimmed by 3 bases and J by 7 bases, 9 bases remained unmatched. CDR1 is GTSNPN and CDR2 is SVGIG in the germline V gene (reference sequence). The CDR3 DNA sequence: TGTGCCTGGAGCCTCAGACAGGGGGCGAGACAGCCCCAGCATTTT. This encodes CAWSLRQGARQPQHF.

CDR3 amino acids: CASSLWASEHNEQFF. The CDR3, as DNA: TGTGCCAGCAGTTTATGGGCTAGCGAACACAATGAGCAGTTCTTC. The rearrangement links TRBV27 to TRBJ2-1; possible D gene TRBD2, 6 bases. The V gene's germline CDR1 is MNHEY and CDR2 SMNVEV (reference sequence). Deletions cut 1 base from V and 5 bases from J, with 12 bases between. This CDR3 is built from 15 residues.

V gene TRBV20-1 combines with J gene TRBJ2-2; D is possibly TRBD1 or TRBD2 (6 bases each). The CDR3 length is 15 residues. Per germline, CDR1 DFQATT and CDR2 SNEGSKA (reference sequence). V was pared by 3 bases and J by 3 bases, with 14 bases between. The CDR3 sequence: CSASGGREDTGELFF. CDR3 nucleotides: TGCAGTGCTAGTGGGGGGCGCGAGGACACCGGGGAGCTGTTTTTT.

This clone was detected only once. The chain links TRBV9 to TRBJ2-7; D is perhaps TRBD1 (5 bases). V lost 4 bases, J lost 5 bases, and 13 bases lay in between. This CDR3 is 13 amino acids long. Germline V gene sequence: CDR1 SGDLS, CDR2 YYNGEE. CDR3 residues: CASSPRDSHEQYF. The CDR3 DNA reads TGTGCCAGCAGCCCAAGAGACAGCCACGAGCAGTACTTC.

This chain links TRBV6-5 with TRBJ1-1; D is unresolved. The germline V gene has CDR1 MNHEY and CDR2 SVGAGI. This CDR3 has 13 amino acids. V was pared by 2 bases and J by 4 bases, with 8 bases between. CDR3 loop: CASSYSGSTEAFF. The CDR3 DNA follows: TGTGCCAGCAGTTACAGTGGTAGCACTGAAGCTTTCTTT.

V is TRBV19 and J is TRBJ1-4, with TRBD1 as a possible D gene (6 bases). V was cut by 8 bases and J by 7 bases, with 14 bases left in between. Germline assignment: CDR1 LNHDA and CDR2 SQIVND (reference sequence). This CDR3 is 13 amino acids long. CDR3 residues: CASRTGAREKLFF. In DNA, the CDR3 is TGTGCCAGTCGTACGGGGGCGCGTGAAAAACTGTTTTTT.

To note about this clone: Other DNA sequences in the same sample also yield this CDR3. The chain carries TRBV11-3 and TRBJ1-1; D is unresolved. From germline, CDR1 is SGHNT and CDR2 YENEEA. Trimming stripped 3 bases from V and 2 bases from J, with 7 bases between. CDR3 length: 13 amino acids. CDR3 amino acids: CASSLGGNTEAFF. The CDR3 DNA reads TGTGCCAGCAGCTTGGGTGGAAACACTGAAGCTTTCTTT. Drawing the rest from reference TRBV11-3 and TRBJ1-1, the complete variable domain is EAGVVQSPRYKIIEKKQPVAFWCNPISGHNTLYWYLQNLGQGPELLIRYENEEAVDDSQLPKDRFSAERLKGVDSTLKIQPAELGDSAVYLCASSLGGNTEAFFGQGTRLTVV.

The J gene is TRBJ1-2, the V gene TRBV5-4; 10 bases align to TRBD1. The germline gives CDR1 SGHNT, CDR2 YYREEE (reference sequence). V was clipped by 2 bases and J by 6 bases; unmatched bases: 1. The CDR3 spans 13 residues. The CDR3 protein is CASSFGTGDGYTF. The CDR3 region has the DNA TGTGCCAGCAGCTTCGGGACAGGGGATGGCTACACCTTC. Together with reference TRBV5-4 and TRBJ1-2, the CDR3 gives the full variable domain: ETGVTQSPTHLIKTRGQQVTLRCSSQSGHNTVSWYQQALGQGPQFIFQYYREEENGRGNFPPRFSGLQFPNYSSELNVNALELDDSALYLCASSFGTGDGYTFGSGTRLTVV.

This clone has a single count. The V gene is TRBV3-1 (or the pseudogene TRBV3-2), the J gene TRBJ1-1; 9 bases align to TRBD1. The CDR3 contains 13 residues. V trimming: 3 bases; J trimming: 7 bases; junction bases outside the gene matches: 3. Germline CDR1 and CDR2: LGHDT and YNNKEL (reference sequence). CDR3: CASSHGTGIEAFF. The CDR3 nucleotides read TGTGCCAGCAGCCACGGGACAGGGATTGAAGCTTTCTTT.

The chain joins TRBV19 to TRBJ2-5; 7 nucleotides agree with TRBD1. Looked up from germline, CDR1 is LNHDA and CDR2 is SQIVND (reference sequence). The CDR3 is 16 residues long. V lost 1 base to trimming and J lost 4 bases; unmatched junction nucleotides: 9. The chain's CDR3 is CASSIAWTGGLETQYF. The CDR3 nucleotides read TGTGCCAGTAGTATAGCCTGGACAGGTGGGCTAGAGACCCAGTACTTC. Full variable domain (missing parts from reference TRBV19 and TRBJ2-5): DGGITQSPKYLFRKEGQNVTLSCEQNLNHDAMYWYRQDPGQGLRLIYYSQIVNDFQKGDIAEGYSVSREKKESFPLTVTSAQKNPTAFYLCASSIAWTGGLETQYFGPGTRLLVL.